This T cell receptor (beta chain) was sequenced in a study of beta chain features in type 1 diabetes (dated by TCRdb to the late 2010s). Regarding the research as a whole: Mean age, gender distribution, total cell number and subset yield were not different between patients and healthy donors. A total of around 110,000,000 sorted cells were examined across all samples, and RNA yield correlated strongly with the number of cells per subset. The study compared TCRB repertoires of sorted circulating CD4+ T cell subsets between recently diagnosed type 1 diabetes patients and matched healthy donors. Whereas all 28 donors provided naive and central memory subsets, regulatory and stem cell-like memory subsets were isolated from just 8 patients and about 8 healthy donors. The paper as a whole reports these results and caveats: Because small numbers of individuals were included in the HLA sub-analyses, any influence of HLA type on TCRB rearrangement was left unresolved. Naive, central memory and regulatory TCRB repertoires appeared more similar among patients than among healthy donors. In all four CD4+ subsets, TCRB CDR3 length was moderately but significantly shorter in type 1 diabetes patients. Because cDNA rather than genomic DNA was sequenced, highly expressing activated cells could have been over-represented, although no difference in activation and CD3 levels was found between groups. Shorter templates might be favored by PCR, yet because patient and control samples were amplified and corrected together, any such skew would affect both groups equally. Fewer insertions and more nucleotide deletions at VDJ recombination sites were observed in patients with type 1 diabetes, implying thymic rearrangement abnormalities.

Each donor gave one peripheral blood draw, approximately 110 mL on average, collected into heparinised tubes. Using a panel that included CD45RO, CCR7, CD25, CD127, CD95 and CD27, naive, central memory, regulatory and stem cell-like memory CD4+ T cells were sorted on a BD FACSAria II. Purity was above 95% for every sorted population. Right away, PBMCs were isolated by Lymphoprep density gradient centrifugation and were stained directly, with no culture step. So that batch effects would be minimized, each experiment stained and sorted samples in pairs, pairing one healthy donor with one patient. V gives up 4 bases and J gives up 2 bases, and the segment between their germline ends measures 6 bases. CDR1 and CDR2, per the germline V gene, are MNHNS and SASEGT. Including the terminal cysteine and phenylalanine, the CDR3 comprises 14 residues. Here the CDR3 DNA is all that survives: 42 bases in frame from base 1.

The High Capacity cDNA Reverse Transcription Kit was used to reverse transcribe all of the isolated RNA, meaning that expressed TCRB transcripts were what got sequenced. Naive, central memory and regulatory T cell samples underwent deep immunoSEQ sequencing, averaging around 3.9 million total reads per sample. Sorted cells were lysed in RLT buffer, and RNA was extracted using DNase-treated RNeasy Micro or Mini kits according to cell number. Each cell subset was processed separately to prevent cross-contamination, with patient and healthy donor samples processed together. The immunoSEQ multiplex PCR was used to amplify TCRB sequences from cDNA, yielding 87-bp fragments that span the CDR3 region. Amplicons were sequenced on the Illumina HiSeq platform. The original pipeline was this. PCR bias was corrected computationally using synthetic template baselines, and reads within Hamming distance 2 were collapsed, with unmergeable singletons discarded. Reads were aligned to IMGT to assign V, D and J genes, CDR3 length, and insertions or deletions at six rearrangement sites. Within each subset, clonotype counts were normalized to sorted cell number, and only after that were true diversity and Gini coefficients computed with the tcR R package. The overlap coefficient, calculated on TCRB nucleotide sequences, was used to measure repertoire sharing. As a proxy for the pre-selection repertoire, out-of-frame TCRB sequences from naive cells were analyzed. The clones in this table, taken by TCRdb from immuneACCESS, are in-frame only. Not every clone is retained; where verified, under half of the shortfall comes from an unresolved V gene, and the cause of the rest is unknown. Clone size and V and J calls were adopted from that table, with D and trimming inferred from the DNA. The sample table lists hundreds of thousands of clones, under 13% of them with a count of one. Around 0.018% of the sample is in the top ten clones.

This clone came up a few times. The clone's antigen remains unknown. Per-nucleotide qualities are absent, and no much larger clonotype sits a single base away. The sequenced sample consisted of naive CD4+ T cells from blood. In the paper's terms, the cell subset or site label means: true naive CD4+ T cells. This receptor was obtained from a man between 25 and 39 years old with type 1 diabetes. In this chain, TRBV6-1 is recombined with TRBJ2-6; the D gene is possibly TRBD2, with 6 bases matching. The DNA reads as follows: TGTGCCAGCAGTGCGGGGGCTGGGGCCAACGTCCTGACTTTC. Translated, it reads CASSAGAGANVLTF.